This record concerns one T cell receptor (beta chain) sequence. Its matching antigen is unknown. Sequencing relied on a cDNA template that was reverse transcribed from extracted RNA. Clones were read by immunoSEQ multiplex PCR, and TCRdb kept only the in-frame ones, dropping some. The data show about 220,000 clones, with more than 45% seen just once and approximately 1.4% held by the top ten. This entry belongs to a study of CD8+ T cells in alopecia areata. The overall study: In an open-label trial, patients got 5 to 10 mg tofacitinib twice daily.

Study-wide results and caveats: It was lesional scalp, especially alopecia totalis/universalis, that showed higher clonality than normal scalp.

This CDR3 has 11 amino acids. The ends were cut back, 3 bases at V and 3 bases at J, with 3 bases in the middle. Germline CDR1 and CDR2: SGHDT and YYEEEE. Treatment indicated: oral pan-JAK inhibitor, 5-10 mg twice daily. The specimen comprised CD4+ T cells sorted from blood, sampled at week 4, from a patient treated with tofacitinib. The chain links TRBV5-6 to TRBJ2-5; D gene ambiguous. The source of this sequence is a human donor with alopecia areata. In DNA form, the CDR3 reads TGTGCCAGCAGCTGGAAAGAGACCCAGTACTTC. Protein: CASSWKETQYF.